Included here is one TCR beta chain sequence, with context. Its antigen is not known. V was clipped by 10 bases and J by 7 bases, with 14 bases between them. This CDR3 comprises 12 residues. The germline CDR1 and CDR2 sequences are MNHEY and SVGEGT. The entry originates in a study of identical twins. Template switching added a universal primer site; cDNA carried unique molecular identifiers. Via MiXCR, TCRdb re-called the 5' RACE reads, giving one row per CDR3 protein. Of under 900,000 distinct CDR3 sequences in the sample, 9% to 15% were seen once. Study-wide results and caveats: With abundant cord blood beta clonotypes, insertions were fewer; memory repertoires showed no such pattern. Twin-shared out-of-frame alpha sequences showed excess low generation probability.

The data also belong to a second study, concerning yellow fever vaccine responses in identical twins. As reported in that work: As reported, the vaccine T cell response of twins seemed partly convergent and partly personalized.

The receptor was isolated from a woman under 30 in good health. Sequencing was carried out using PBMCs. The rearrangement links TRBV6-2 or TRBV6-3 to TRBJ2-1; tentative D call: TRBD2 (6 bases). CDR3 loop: CATGTSWNEQFF. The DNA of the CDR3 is TGTGCCACCGGGACTTCTTGGAATGAGCAGTTCTTC.